This entry concerns a single TCR beta chain. This clone may be a read error of a much larger clone one base away. Per the germline V gene, CDR1 is DFQATT and CDR2 is SNEGSKA (reference sequence). Trimming pared 8 bases from V and 8 bases from J, leaving 14 bases between. This CDR3 region has 11 residues. The data stem from a study of blood T cells in healthy people across ages. A second roughly 6 to 11 cycle PCR used barcoded and J-beta primers. MiXCR was run by TCRdb on the 5' RACE reads, yielding one entry per CDR3 protein. The sample records hundreds of thousands of distinct CDR3 sequences, approximately 29% being singletons.

The specimen was blood. The V and J genes are TRBV20-1 and TRBJ2-3; maybe TRBD2 (5 bases). This sequence was found in a woman over 75 in good health. CDR3: CSPTRVGTQYF. DNA of the CDR3: TGCAGTCCAACGAGGGTAGGTACGCAGTATTTT.